Given below is one TCR beta chain in context. The antigen remains undetermined. The data were obtained in a study of cytomegalovirus exposure and HLA in healthy donors. Study observations and caveats: Prior analysis indicated that the majority of TCR beta V segments exhibited productivity approximately 90% or approximately 30% of the time. It was about 150 TCR beta chains that were listed as cytomegalovirus-associated.

The V and J ends lost 4 bases and 1 base respectively, with 15 bases between them. The CDR3 contains 15 residues. CDR1 is SGDLS and CDR2 is YYNGEE in the germline V gene. PCR involved 60 Vbeta and 13 Jbeta primers. Original handling: Later work found around 85 million unique TCR beta chains, with approximately 12 million shared. Here immunoSEQ multiplex PCR was the method, and the copy in TCRdb shows in-frame clones only, minus some. V, J and clone size were drawn from that table, and D and trimming were deduced from the DNA. The sample yields about 150,000 clones, roughly 80% seen once. The sequenced sample was PBMCs. The origin of this receptor is a boy aged 2 to 10 in good health and CMV-seronegative. J is TRBJ2-7 and V is TRBV9; D gene ambiguous. Written as DNA, the CDR3 is TGTGCCAGCAGCCCTAGAGCCCTGGGTTCCTACGAGCAGTACTTC. As protein: CASSPRALGSYEQYF.